Below are 26 T cell receptor beta chains sequenced from a single sample in a study of shared clonotypes between healthy human individuals. Repertoires were generated with immunoSEQ multiplex PCR, while TCRdb's copy carries only in-frame clones and drops some. The sample has 400,000 to 600,000 clones, 75% to 80% seen once; the top ten hold roughly an eighth. The sequenced material came from PBMCs. The receptors derive from a woman in her 40s in good health. Some clones in this sample may be carry-over from other donors' samples.

J is TRBJ2-3 and V is TRBV27, with D possibly matching TRBD2 (6 bases). The ends were cut back, 8 bases at V and 0 bases at J, with 15 bases in the middle. This CDR3 is 15 amino acids long. The germline V gene has CDR1 MNHEY and CDR2 SMNVEV (reference sequence). The CDR3 is CASRSLADSTDTQYF. CDR3 DNA: TGTGCCAGCCGCTCATTAGCGGATAGCACAGATACGCAGTATTTT.

Here the CDR3 DNA reads TGTGCCAGCAGTTTAAGGTGGGGTGAAGCTTTCTTT. This codes for CASSLRWGEAFF. This chain links TRBV28 with TRBJ1-1, with D uncertain. This CDR3 spans 12 amino acids. V dropped 2 bases and J dropped 7 bases, with 8 bases sitting between them. The germline V gene encodes CDR1 MDHEN and CDR2 SYDVKM.

Points on this clone: This sample includes further DNA sequences coding for the same CDR3. This chain connects TRBV6-5 to TRBJ2-7, with a possible D match to TRBD2 (5 bases). The V end was cut by 4 bases, the J end by 1 base, with 8 bases between. Germline lookup yields CDR1 MNHEY and CDR2 SVGAGI. The CDR3 is 13 amino acids. In DNA form, the CDR3 reads TGTGCCAGCAGTTCGCCGGGATCCTACGAGCAGTACTTC. Amino acid sequence: CASSSPGSYEQYF.

The rearrangement joins TRBV27 to TRBJ2-6; D call uncertain. Germline V gives CDR1 MNHEY, CDR2 SMNVEV (reference sequence). The CDR3 sequence is 15 residues long. Deletions cut 9 bases from V and 0 bases from J, with 12 bases between. The CDR3 spells CASRSGSSGANVLTF. The DNA for the CDR3 is TGTGCCAGTAGATCGGGTAGCTCTGGGGCCAACGTCCTGACTTTC.

V is TRBV5-6 and J is TRBJ1-4; D unresolved. Trimming pared 0 bases from V and 6 bases from J, leaving 9 bases between. The CDR3 extends over 14 amino acids. The germline gives CDR1 SGHDT, CDR2 YYEEEE. The CDR3, as DNA: TGTGCCAGCAGCTTGGGGACCAGCGATGAAAAACTGTTTTTT. Its translation: CASSLGTSDEKLFF.

About this clone itself: Other DNA variants within this sample encode the same CDR3. The rearrangement uses TRBV5-1 and TRBJ2-3, with 9 bases fitting TRBD2. The CDR3 spans 16 residues. Unmatched junction bases numbered 4, after V lost 0 bases and J lost 2 bases. Germline V CDR1 and CDR2: SGHRS, YFSETQ. This chain's CDR3 is CASSLALAGSTDTQYF. The CDR3 DNA reads TGCGCCAGCAGCTTGGCGCTAGCGGGGTCCACAGATACGCAGTATTTT.

This chain's CDR3 is CAWRGDGENQPQHF. CDR3 bases: TGTGCCTGGAGGGGAGACGGGGAAAATCAGCCCCAGCATTTT. J is TRBJ1-5 and V is TRBV30; D gene ambiguous. V gave up 3 bases and J gave up 4 bases, with 13 bases separating them. From germline, CDR1 is GTSNPN and CDR2 SVGIG (reference sequence). The CDR3 spans 14 residues.

The chain uses TRBV27 and TRBJ2-7, with a tentative D call TRBD2 (6 bases). Germline loops: CDR1 MNHEY, CDR2 SMNVEV (reference sequence). V gave up 4 bases and J gave up 6 bases, with 10 bases separating them. This CDR3 has 12 residues. The CDR3 reads CASSSGLSEQYF. Here the CDR3 DNA reads TGTGCCAGCAGTTCGGGACTCAGCGAGCAGTACTTC.

This clone was counted a single time. This chain uses TRBV29-1 with TRBJ2-1; 12 positions agree with TRBD2. The V segment lost 3 bases and the J segment 8 bases; nucleotides outside the gene matches: 14. The germline CDR1 and CDR2 sequences are SQVTM and ANQGSEA. This CDR3 spans 17 amino acids. CDR3 nucleotide sequence: TGCAGCGTTGATTCGCTAGCGGGAGGGCCTAGGGGCCATGAGCAGTTCTTC. It yields the protein CSVDSLAGGPRGHEQFF.

The CDR3, as DNA: TGTGCCAGCCGGGACAGGGGTTCTCCCCTCCACTTT. It specifies CASRDRGSPLHF. V usage is TRBV25-1 and J usage is TRBJ1-6, with TRBD1 matching 10 bases. V trimming: 8 bases; J trimming: 13 bases; junction bases outside the gene matches: 5. There are 12 residues in the CDR3. Per the germline V gene, CDR1 is MGHDK and CDR2 is SYGVNS. The whole variable domain, filled in from reference TRBV25-1 and TRBJ1-6, reads EADIYQTPRYLVIGTGKKITLECSQTMGHDKMYWYQQDPGMELHLIHYSYGVNSTEKGDLSSESTVSRIRTEHFPLTLESARPSHTSQYLCASRDRGSPLHFGNGTRLTVT.

J is TRBJ2-7 and V is TRBV11-1, with TRBD2 matching over 8 bases. Germline assignment: CDR1 SGHAT and CDR2 FQDESV (reference sequence). V gave up 2 bases and J gave up 3 bases; unmatched junction bases: 3. CDR3 length: 14 amino acids. The CDR3 DNA sequence: TGTGCCAGCAGCTTACCCGGGACTAGCTACGAGCAGTACTTC. This gives the protein CASSLPGTSYEQYF.

V is TRBV28 and J is TRBJ2-7, with no clear D. Between the trimmed V and J ends, which lost 1 base and 0 bases, there was a span of 10 bases. This CDR3 spans 15 amino acids. The germline CDR1 and CDR2 sequences are MDHEN and SYDVKM. The CDR3 nucleotides read TGTGCCAGCAGTTTATTGGGCGTTACCTCCTACGAGCAGTACTTC. Its protein product is CASSLLGVTSYEQYF.

The V call is TRBV5-1, the J call TRBJ2-1; 7 bases line up with TRBD2. Germline values: CDR1 SGHRS, CDR2 YFSETQ. CDR3 length equals 13 residues. Losses at the gene ends were 5 bases for V and 7 bases for J; bases not matched to a gene: 6. The CDR3 nucleotides are TGCGCCAGCAGTCTAGCGGTATCAAATGAGCAGTTCTTC. This gives the protein CASSLAVSNEQFF.

The chain is built from TRBV5-1 and TRBJ2-1, with a tentative D call TRBD2 (5 bases). The CDR3 has 15 residues. Germline CDR1 and CDR2: SGHRS and YFSETQ. V was cut by 2 bases and J by 4 bases, with 13 bases left in between. This CDR3 reads CASSFSRGRYNEQFF. CDR3 nucleotide sequence: TGCGCCAGCAGCTTCAGTCGTGGGAGATACAATGAGCAGTTCTTC.

This chain connects TRBV19 to TRBJ2-1; TRBD2 matches 8 bases. The CDR3 contains 16 residues. The V gene's germline CDR1 is LNHDA and CDR2 SQIVND (reference sequence). V lost 7 bases and J lost 3; bases outside the gene matches: 11. CDR3 sequence reads: CASTIGWREDYNEQFF. The CDR3 region has the DNA TGTGCCAGTACTATTGGGTGGCGGGAGGACTACAATGAGCAGTTCTTC.

The chain combines TRBV7-2 with TRBJ2-2; 12 bases map to TRBD2. The J segment lost 6 bases and the V segment lost 0 bases, leaving 5 bases of the junction unmatched. The CDR3 sequence is 17 residues long. Germline CDR1 and CDR2: SGHTA and FQGNSA. CDR3 DNA: TGTGCCAGCAGCTTAGCGGCTAGCGGGAGGGCCGCCGGGGAGCTGTTTTTT. Encoded protein: CASSLAASGRAAGELFF.

The chain links TRBV2 to TRBJ2-2, with 11 bases matching TRBD2. The CDR3 runs 18 residues. Germline V gene lookup returns CDR1 SNHLY and CDR2 FYNNEI. With 6 bases clipped from V and 1 base from J, the junction kept 10 bases outside the gene matches. The CDR3 DNA follows: TGTGCCAGCAGGGCCGGGACTAGCGGATCATTGAACACCGGGGAGCTGTTTTTT. This codes for CASRAGTSGSLNTGELFF.

This chain uses TRBV5-1 with TRBJ2-3, with TRBD2 matching over 9 bases. The CDR3 spans 15 residues. Germline V gives CDR1 SGHRS, CDR2 YFSETQ. With V trimmed by 4 bases and J by 0 bases, 3 bases remained unmatched. The CDR3 DNA reads TGCGCCAGCAGCCCGCGGGGGGGGAGCACAGATACGCAGTATTTT. The encoded protein is CASSPRGGSTDTQYF.

The chain recombines TRBV28 with TRBJ1-1; D is undetermined. CDR3 length: 12 residues. CDR1 is MDHEN and CDR2 is SYDVKM in the germline V gene. Trimming took 11 bases from V and 0 from J, leaving 10 bases between them. The DNA for the CDR3 is TGTGCCTGGGGAAACATGAACACTGAAGCTTTCTTT. This gives the protein CAWGNMNTEAFF.

The J gene is TRBJ2-5, the V gene TRBV7-9; D gene uncertain. This CDR3 region has 13 residues. Germline values: CDR1 SEHNR, CDR2 FQNEAQ (reference sequence). With 2 bases removed from V and 8 bases from J, the gap between germline ends came to 12 bases. The CDR3 bases are TGTGCCAGCAGCTTATCGTCCGCGGTAACCCAGTACTTC. Translated: CASSLSSAVTQYF.

The rearrangement joins TRBV6-5 to TRBJ1-4; D is unresolved. Germline V gene sequence: CDR1 MNHEY, CDR2 SVGAGI. The CDR3 extends over 15 amino acids. V gave up 7 bases and J gave up 7 bases, with 19 bases separating them. The CDR3 spells CASTPFPREGEKLFF. The CDR3 region has the DNA TGTGCCAGCACCCCATTTCCCAGAGAGGGTGAAAAACTGTTTTTT.

This sequence joins TRBV5-1 and TRBJ2-7; TRBD2 aligns across 12 bases. This CDR3 is 14 amino acids long. In germline, CDR1 is SGHRS, CDR2 YFSETQ. V gave up 4 bases and J gave up 2 bases; unmatched junction bases: 1. Here the CDR3 DNA reads TGCGCCAGCAGCAGGACTAGCGGGGCCTACGAGCAGTACTTC. It is translated as CASSRTSGAYEQYF. The whole variable domain, remainder taken from reference TRBV5-1 and TRBJ2-7, is KAGVTQTPRYLIKTRGQQVTLSCSPISGHRSVSWYQQTPGQGLQFLFEYFSETQRNKGNFPGRFSGRQFSNSRSEMNVSTLELGDSALYLCASSRTSGAYEQYFGPGTRLTVT.

About this clone: Other DNA sequences in this sample translate to the same CDR3. The chain links TRBV28 to TRBJ2-7; 14 positions match TRBD2. The ends lost 6 bases at V and 7 bases at J; junction bases unmatched: 5. CDR3 size: 14 residues. The V gene's germline CDR1 is MDHEN and CDR2 SYDVKM. The CDR3 DNA is TGTGCCAGCAGCCCGGGACTAGCGGGAGCAGAGCAGTACTTC. Its protein is CASSPGLAGAEQYF.

This clone was counted a single time. This probably arose from a read error, given a far larger clone one base away. The chain combines TRBV5-4 with TRBJ1-3; TRBD1 is a possible D gene (6 bases). The CDR3 totals 16 residues. CDR1 is SGHNT and CDR2 is YYREEE in the germline V gene (reference sequence). The DNA for the CDR3 is TGTGCCGGCAGCTGGGGGACAAGGGCCTCTGGAAACACCATATATTTT. Protein product: CAGSWGTRASGNTIYF.

Only one count was recorded for this clone. Other DNA sequences from this sample encode an identical CDR3 as well. CDR3 protein: CASSLTGAEAFF. The CDR3 nucleotides are TGTGCCAGCAGTCTGACAGGGGCTGAAGCTTTCTTT. The V gene is TRBV28, the J gene TRBJ1-1, with 8 bases identical to TRBD1. Germline V gene data show CDR1 as MDHEN and CDR2 as SYDVKM. The CDR3 length is 12 residues. V shed 5 bases, J shed 6 bases, and the junction held 2 bases outside the gene matches.

The genes are TRBV28 and TRBJ2-4, with 9 bases lining up with TRBD2. Germline trimming cut 2 bases from V and 0 bases from J; bases unmatched to any gene: 11. The CDR3 length is 19 residues. The germline V gene encodes CDR1 MDHEN and CDR2 SYDVKM. CDR3 protein: CASSLDRGTSILAKNIQYF. Here the CDR3 DNA reads TGTGCCAGCAGTTTAGATAGGGGGACTAGCATCCTAGCCAAAAACATTCAGTACTTC.